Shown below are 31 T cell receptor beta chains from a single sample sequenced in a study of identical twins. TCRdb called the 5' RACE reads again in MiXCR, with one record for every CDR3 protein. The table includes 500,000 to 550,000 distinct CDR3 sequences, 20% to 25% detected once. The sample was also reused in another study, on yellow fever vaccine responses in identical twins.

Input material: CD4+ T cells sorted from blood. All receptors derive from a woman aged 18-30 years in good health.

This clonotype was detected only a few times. Written as DNA, the CDR3 is TGCAGCGTTGAAGATGGCTTTCATAACTATGGCTACACCTTC. Residues: CSVEDGFHNYGYTF. The chain joins TRBV29-1 to TRBJ1-2; D uncertain. V gave up 0 bases and J gave up 1 base, with 9 bases separating them. The CDR3 is made up of 14 amino acids. CDR1 and CDR2 from the germline V gene are SQVTM and ANQGSEA.

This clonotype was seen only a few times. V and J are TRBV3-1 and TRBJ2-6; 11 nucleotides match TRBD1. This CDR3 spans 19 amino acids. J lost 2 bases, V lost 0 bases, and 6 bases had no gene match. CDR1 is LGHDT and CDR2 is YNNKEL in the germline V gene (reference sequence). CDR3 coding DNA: TGTGCCAGCAGCCAAGAAAGGGACAGGGGGAGAGCTGGGGCCAACGTCCTGACTTTC. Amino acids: CASSQERDRGRAGANVLTF.

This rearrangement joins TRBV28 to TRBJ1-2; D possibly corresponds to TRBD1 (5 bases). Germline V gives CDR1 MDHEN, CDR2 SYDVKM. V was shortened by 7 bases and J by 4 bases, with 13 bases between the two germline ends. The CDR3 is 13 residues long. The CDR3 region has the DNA TGTGCCAGCAACCCCGGCAGGGCCTATGGCTACACCTTC. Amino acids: CASNPGRAYGYTF.

CDR3 sequence: CASNKLGGGPSTDTQYF. CDR3 nucleotides: TGTGCCAGCAACAAGCTTGGCGGGGGACCTAGCACAGATACGCAGTATTTT. The rearrangement links TRBV2 to TRBJ2-3; 7 positions agree with TRBD2. V lost 7 bases, J lost 0 bases, and 13 bases stayed unmatched. Germline V gives CDR1 SNHLY, CDR2 FYNNEI. The CDR3 totals 17 residues.

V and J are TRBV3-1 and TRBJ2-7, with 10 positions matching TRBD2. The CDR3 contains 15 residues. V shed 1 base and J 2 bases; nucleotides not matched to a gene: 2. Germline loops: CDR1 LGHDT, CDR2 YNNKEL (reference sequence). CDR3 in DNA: TGTGCCAGCAGCCAAGGAGCGGGAGGGCCCTACGAGCAGTACTTC. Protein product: CASSQGAGGPYEQYF.

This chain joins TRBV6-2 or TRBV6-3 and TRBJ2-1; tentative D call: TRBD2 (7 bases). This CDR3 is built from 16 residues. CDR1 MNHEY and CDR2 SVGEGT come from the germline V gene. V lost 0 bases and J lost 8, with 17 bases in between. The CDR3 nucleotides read TGTGCCAGCAGTTACTCGTATTCGGGGGGCCGGGATGAGCAGTTCTTC. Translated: CASSYSYSGGRDEQFF.

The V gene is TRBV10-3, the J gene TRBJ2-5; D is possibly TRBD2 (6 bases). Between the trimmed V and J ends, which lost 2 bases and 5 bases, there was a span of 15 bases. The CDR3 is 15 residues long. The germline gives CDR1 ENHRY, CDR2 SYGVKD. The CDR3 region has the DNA TGTGCCATCAGTGAGAGACTCGGAGGGATGGAGACCCAGTACTTC. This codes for CAISERLGGMETQYF.

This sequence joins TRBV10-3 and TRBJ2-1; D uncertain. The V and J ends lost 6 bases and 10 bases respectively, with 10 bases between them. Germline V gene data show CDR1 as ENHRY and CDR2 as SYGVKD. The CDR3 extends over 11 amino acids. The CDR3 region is CAIRGSGEQFF. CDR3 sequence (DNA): TGTGCCATCAGGGGGTCTGGGGAGCAGTTCTTC.

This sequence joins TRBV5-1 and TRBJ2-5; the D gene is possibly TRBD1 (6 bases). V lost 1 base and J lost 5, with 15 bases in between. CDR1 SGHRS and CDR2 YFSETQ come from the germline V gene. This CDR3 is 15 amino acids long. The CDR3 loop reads CASSLSIGGIETQYF. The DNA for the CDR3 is TGCGCCAGCAGCTTGAGTATAGGGGGAATCGAGACCCAGTACTTC.

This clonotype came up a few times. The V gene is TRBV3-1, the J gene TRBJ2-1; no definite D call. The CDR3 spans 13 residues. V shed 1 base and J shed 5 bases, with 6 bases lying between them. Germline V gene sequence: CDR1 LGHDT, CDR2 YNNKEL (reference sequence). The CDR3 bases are TGTGCCAGCAGCCAAGTACTAAACAATGAGCAGTTCTTC. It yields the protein CASSQVLNNEQFF.

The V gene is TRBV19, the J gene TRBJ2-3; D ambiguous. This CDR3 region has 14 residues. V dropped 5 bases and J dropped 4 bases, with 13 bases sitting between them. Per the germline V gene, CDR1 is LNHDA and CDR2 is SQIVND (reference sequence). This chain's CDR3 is CASSYGPGPDTQYF. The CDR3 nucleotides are TGTGCCAGTAGTTACGGACCGGGCCCAGATACGCAGTATTTT.

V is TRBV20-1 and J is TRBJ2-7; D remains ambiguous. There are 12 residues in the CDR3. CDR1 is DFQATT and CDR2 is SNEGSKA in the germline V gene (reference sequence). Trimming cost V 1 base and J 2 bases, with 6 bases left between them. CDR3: CSARVGTYEQYV. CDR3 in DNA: TGCAGTGCTAGAGTGGGGACCTACGAGCAGTACGTC.

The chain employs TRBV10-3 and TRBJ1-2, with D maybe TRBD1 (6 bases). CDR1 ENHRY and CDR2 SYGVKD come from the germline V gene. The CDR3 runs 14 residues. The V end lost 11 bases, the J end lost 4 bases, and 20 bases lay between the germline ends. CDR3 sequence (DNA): TGTGCCGCCGCGGGGGGCACACGAGGCTATGGCTACACCTTC. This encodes CAAAGGTRGYGYTF.

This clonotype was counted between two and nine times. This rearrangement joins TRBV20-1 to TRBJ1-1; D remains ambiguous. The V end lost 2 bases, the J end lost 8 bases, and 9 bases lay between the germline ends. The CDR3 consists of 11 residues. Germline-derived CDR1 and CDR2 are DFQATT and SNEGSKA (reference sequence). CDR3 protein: CSARRRSEAFF. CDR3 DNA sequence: TGCAGTGCTAGACGACGATCAGAAGCTTTCTTT.

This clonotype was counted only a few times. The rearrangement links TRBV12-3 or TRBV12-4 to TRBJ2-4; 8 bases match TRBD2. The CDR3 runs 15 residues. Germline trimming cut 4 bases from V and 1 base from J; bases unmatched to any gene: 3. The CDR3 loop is CASSWGGGAKNIQYF. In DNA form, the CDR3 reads TGTGCCAGCAGTTGGGGCGGGGGGGCCAAAAACATTCAGTACTTC.

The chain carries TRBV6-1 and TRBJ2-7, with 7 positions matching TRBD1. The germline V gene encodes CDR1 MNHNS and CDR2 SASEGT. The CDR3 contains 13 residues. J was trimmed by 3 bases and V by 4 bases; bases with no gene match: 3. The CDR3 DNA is TGTGCCAGCAGTGCGGACAGGAACTACGAGCAGTACGTC. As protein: CASSADRNYEQYV.

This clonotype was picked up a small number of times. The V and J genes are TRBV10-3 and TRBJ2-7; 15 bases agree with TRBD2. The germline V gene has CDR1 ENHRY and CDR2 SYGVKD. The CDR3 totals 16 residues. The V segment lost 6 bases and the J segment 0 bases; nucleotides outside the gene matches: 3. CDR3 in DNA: TGTGCCATCAGCGGGACTAGCGGGAGGCACTCCTACGAGCAGTACTTC. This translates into CAISGTSGRHSYEQYF.

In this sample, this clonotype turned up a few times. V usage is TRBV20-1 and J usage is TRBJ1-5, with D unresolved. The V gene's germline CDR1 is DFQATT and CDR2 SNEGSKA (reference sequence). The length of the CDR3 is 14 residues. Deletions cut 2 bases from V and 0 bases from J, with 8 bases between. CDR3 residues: CSARSSYSNQPQHF. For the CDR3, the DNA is TGCAGTGCTAGATCGTCCTATAGCAATCAGCCCCAGCATTTT.

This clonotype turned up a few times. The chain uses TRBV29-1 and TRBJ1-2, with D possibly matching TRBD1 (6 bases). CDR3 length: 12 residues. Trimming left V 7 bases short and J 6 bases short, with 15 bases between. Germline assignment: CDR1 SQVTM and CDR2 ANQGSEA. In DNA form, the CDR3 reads TGCAGCGCTAGAAGGTGGGGGCATGGCTACACCTTC. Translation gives CSARRWGHGYTF.

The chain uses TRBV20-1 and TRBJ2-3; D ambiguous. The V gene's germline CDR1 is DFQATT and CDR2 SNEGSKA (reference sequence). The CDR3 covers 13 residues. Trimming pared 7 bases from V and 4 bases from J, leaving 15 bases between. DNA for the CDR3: TGCAGTGTTTCATCCACGGCGGCAGATACGCAGTATTTT. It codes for CSVSSTAADTQYF.

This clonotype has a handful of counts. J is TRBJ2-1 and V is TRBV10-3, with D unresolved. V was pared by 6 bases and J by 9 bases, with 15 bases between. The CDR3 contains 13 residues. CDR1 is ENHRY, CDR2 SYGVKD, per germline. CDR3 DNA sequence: TGTGCCATCAGCCCTAACCCAAGCAGTGAGCAGTTCTTC. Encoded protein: CAISPNPSSEQFF.

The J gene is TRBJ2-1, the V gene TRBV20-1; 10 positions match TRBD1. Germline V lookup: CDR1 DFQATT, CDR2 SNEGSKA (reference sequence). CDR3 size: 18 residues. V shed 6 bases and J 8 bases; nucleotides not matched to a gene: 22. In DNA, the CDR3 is TGCAGTGCCCGGGACAGGGGCCCTGCGGGGGGTAGACGGGATGAGCAGTTCTTC. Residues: CSARDRGPAGGRRDEQFF.

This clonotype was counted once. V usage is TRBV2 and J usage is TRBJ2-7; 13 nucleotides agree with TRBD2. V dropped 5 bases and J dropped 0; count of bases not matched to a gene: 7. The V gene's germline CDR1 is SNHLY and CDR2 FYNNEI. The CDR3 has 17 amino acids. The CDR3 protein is CASSRSGTSGTSYEQYF. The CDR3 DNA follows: TGTGCCAGCAGTCGAAGCGGGACTAGCGGGACCTCCTACGAGCAGTACTTC.

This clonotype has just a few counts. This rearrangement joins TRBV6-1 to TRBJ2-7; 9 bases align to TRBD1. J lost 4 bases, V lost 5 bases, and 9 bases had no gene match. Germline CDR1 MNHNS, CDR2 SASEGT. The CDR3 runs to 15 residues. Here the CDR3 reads CASSPRTGEPYEQYF. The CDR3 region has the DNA TGTGCCAGCAGTCCCCGGACAGGGGAGCCTTACGAGCAGTACTTC.

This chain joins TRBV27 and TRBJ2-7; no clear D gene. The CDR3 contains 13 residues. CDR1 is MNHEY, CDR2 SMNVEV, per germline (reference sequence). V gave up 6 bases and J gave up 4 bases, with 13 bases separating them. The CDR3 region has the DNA TGTGCCAGCAGGGCCACTCGGCTGTACGAGCAGTACTTC. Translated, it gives CASRATRLYEQYF.

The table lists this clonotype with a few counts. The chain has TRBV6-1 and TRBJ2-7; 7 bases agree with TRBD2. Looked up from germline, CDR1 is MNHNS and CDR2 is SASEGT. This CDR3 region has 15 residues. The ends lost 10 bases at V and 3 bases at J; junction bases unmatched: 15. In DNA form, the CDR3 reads TGTGCCACCCAGCCAGGGCGTGGCGGGAGCTACGAGCAGTACTTC. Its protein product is CATQPGRGGSYEQYF.

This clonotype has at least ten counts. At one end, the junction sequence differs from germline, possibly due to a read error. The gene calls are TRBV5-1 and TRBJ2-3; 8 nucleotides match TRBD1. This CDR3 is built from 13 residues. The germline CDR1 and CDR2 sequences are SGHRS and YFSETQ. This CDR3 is CASSLTGADTQYF. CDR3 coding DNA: TGTGCCAGCAGCTTGACAGGGGCAGATACGCAGTATTTT.

Written as DNA, the CDR3 is TGTGCCAGCTCACCGAGGAAAAGGGAATCCCATGAGCAGTTCTTC. Translation: CASSPRKRESHEQFF. The J gene is TRBJ2-1, the V gene TRBV18; D is unresolved. The CDR3 length is 15 residues. The V and J ends lost 3 bases and 8 bases respectively, with 17 bases between them. Germline CDR1 and CDR2: KGHSH and LQKENI.

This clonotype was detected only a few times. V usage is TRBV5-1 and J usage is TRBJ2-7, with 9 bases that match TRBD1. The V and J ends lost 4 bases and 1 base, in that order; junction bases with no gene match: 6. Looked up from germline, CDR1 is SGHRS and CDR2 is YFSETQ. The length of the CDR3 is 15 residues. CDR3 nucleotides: TGCGCCAGCAGCATCGGACAGGGGTCATCCTACGAGCAGTACGTC. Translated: CASSIGQGSSYEQYV.

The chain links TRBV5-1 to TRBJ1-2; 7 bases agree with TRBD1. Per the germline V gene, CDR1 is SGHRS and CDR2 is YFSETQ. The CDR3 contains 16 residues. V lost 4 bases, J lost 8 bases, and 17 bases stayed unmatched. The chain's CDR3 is CASSPTPTGASVGYTF. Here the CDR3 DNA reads TGCGCCAGCAGCCCGACCCCTACAGGGGCCTCCGTGGGCTACACCTTC. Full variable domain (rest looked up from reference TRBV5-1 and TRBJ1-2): KAGVTQTPRYLIKTRGQQVTLSCSPISGHRSVSWYQQTPGQGLQFLFEYFSETQRNKGNFPGRFSGRQFSNSRSEMNVSTLELGDSALYLCASSPTPTGASVGYTFGSGTRLTVV.

The CDR3 DNA follows: TGTGCCACCAGCGCTAGTCCTAGCGGGGGTGATGGGACCCAGTACTTC. Amino acid sequence: CATSASPSGGDGTQYF. V is TRBV15 and J is TRBJ2-5, with 10 bases lining up with TRBD2. This CDR3 is 16 amino acids long. V dropped 5 bases and J dropped 7; count of bases not matched to a gene: 13. CDR1 is LNHNV, CDR2 YYDKDF, per germline (reference sequence).